These T cell receptor beta chains were read from a single sample in a study of tumor-infiltrating lymphocytes in primary liver carcinoma. TCRdb re-called the multiplex PCR reads with MiXCR, one entry per CDR3 protein. The profile shows tens of thousands of distinct CDR3 sequences, over 65% of them singletons. The sequenced sample was liver tumor tissue from sampling region 2. The receptor set was obtained from a man aged 35-49 years with primary liver carcinoma and hepatitis B virus infection. Each CDR3 is given with its conserved first and last residue. A D gene is named only where the DNA matches it firmly. The size of a clone is reported for some rows only, either as once, few or many, or as a class for expanded clones.

D gene: NA; V gene: TRBV7-9; clone size: NA; J gene: TRBJ2-6; CDR3 protein: CASSLGSGTNVLTF; CDR3 DNA: TGTGCCAGCAGCTTGGGGTCTGGGACCAACGTCCTGACTTTC
D gene: NA; V gene: TRBV28; clone size: NA; J gene: TRBJ2-2; CDR3 protein: CASSLTRRTRELFF; CDR3 DNA: TGTGCCAGCAGCCTCACTCGGCGCACCCGGGAGCTGTTTTTT
D gene: TRBD1; V gene: TRBV5-6; clone size: many; J gene: TRBJ2-1; CDR3 protein: CASSSRDSPSSYNEQFF; CDR3 DNA: TGTGCCAGCAGCTCACGGGACAGCCCCAGCTCCTACAATGAGCAGTTCTTC
D gene: NA; V gene: TRBV29-1; clone size: NA; J gene: TRBJ2-2; CDR3 protein: CSVRTGPGELFF; CDR3 DNA: TGCAGTGTCCGAACAGGGCCCGGGGAGCTGTTTTTT
D gene: NA; V gene: TRBV5-1; clone size: NA; J gene: TRBJ2-7; CDR3 protein: CASSLEGWMDEQYF; CDR3 DNA: TGCGCCAGCAGCTTGGAGGGATGGATGGACGAACAGTACTTC
D gene: TRBD2; V gene: TRBV11-1; clone size: NA; J gene: TRBJ2-1; CDR3 protein: CASSQGLAGDVDNEQVF; CDR3 DNA: TGTGCTAGCAGCCAGGGACTAGCGGGAGACGTTGACAATGAGCAGGTCTTC
D gene: NA; V gene: TRBV7-2; clone size: few; J gene: TRBJ2-7; CDR3 protein: CASSPRDQSYEQYF; CDR3 DNA: TGTGCCAGCAGCCCCCGGGACCAGTCCTACGAGCAGTACTTC
D gene: NA; V gene: TRBV12-3/TRBV12-4; clone size: NA; J gene: TRBJ2-7; CDR3 protein: CASYGRAYEQYF; CDR3 DNA: TGTGCCAGCTACGGCAGGGCATACGAGCAGTACTTC
D gene: NA; V gene: TRBV29-1; clone size: NA; J gene: TRBJ2-3; CDR3 protein: CSVEDPGFPTDTQYF; CDR3 DNA: TGCAGCGTTGAAGATCCGGGGTTCCCCACGGATACGCAGTATTTT
D gene: NA; V gene: TRBV6-5; clone size: once; J gene: TRBJ2-3; CDR3 protein: CAISWDGCTHTQYF; CDR3 DNA: TGTGCCATCAGTTGGGACGGATGCACACATACGCAGTATTTT
D gene: TRBD2; V gene: TRBV29-1; clone size: NA; J gene: TRBJ2-1; CDR3 protein: CTAGLVYDEQFF; CDR3 DNA: TGCACCGCTGGACTAGTCTACGATGAGCAGTTCTTC
D gene: NA; V gene: TRBV6-5; clone size: NA; J gene: TRBJ1-4; CDR3 protein: CASSYWGANDERLFF; CDR3 DNA: TGCGCCAGCAGTTACTGGGGGGCGAATGACGAAAGACTGTTTTTT
D gene: TRBD1; V gene: TRBV4-1; clone size: NA; J gene: TRBJ1-6; CDR3 protein: CASYLLPGQSNSPLHF; CDR3 DNA: TGCGCCAGCTACCTCCTCCCGGGACAGAGTAATTCACCGCTCCACTTT
D gene: NA; V gene: TRBV29-1; clone size: NA; J gene: TRBJ1-2; CDR3 protein: CSVETGGAHYGYTF; CDR3 DNA: TGCAGCGTTGAAACAGGCGGAGCGCACTATGGCTACACCTTC
D gene: TRBD1; V gene: TRBV29-1; clone size: medium-sized; J gene: TRBJ2-3; CDR3 protein: CSVVGTADTQYF; CDR3 DNA: TGCAGCGTTGTCGGGACAGCAGATACGCAGTATTTT
D gene: TRBD1; V gene: TRBV6-1; clone size: once; J gene: TRBJ2-7; CDR3 protein: CASSEALGQGYVQYF; CDR3 DNA: TGTGCCAGCAGTGAAGCCCTGGGACAGGGCTACGTACAGTACTTC
D gene: NA; V gene: TRBV15; clone size: few; J gene: TRBJ2-1; CDR3 protein: CATSRDRDPSYNEQFF; CDR3 DNA: TGTGCCACCAGCAGAGATAGGGATCCCTCCTACAATGAGCAGTTCTTC
D gene: TRBD2; V gene: TRBV28; clone size: NA; J gene: TRBJ2-4; CDR3 protein: CASSSLGASGKNIQYF; CDR3 DNA: TGTGCCAGCAGTTCCCTCGGGGCTAGCGGCAAAAACATTCAGTACTTC
D gene: NA; V gene: TRBV11-2; clone size: NA; J gene: TRBJ1-3; CDR3 protein: CASNLDLDYSGDTIYF; CDR3 DNA: TGTGCCAGCAATTTAGATCTAGACTACTCTGGAGACACCATATATTTT
D gene: TRBD1; V gene: TRBV7-8; clone size: NA; J gene: TRBJ1-2; CDR3 protein: CGSSWRTGNHYGYSF; CDR3 DNA: TGTGGCAGCAGCTGGCGGACAGGGAACCACTATGGCTACAGCTTC
D gene: NA; V gene: TRBV28; clone size: NA; J gene: TRBJ1-1; CDR3 protein: CASHSLGLNTEAFF; CDR3 DNA: TGTGCCAGTCACAGTCTGGGGTTGAACACTGAAGCTTTCTTT
D gene: NA; V gene: TRBV11-2; clone size: NA; J gene: TRBJ2-7; CDR3 protein: CASSLSFGTPSSYEQYF; CDR3 DNA: TGTGCCAGCAGCTTAAGCTTCGGGACACCCAGCTCCTACGAGCAGTATTTC
D gene: TRBD1; V gene: TRBV6-5; clone size: once; J gene: TRBJ2-6; CDR3 protein: CASSLWTGMKVGVNVLTF; CDR3 DNA: TGTGCCAGTAGTCTTTGGACAGGGATGAAAGTTGGAGTCAACGTCCTGACTTTC
D gene: TRBD2; V gene: TRBV12-3/TRBV12-4; clone size: NA; J gene: TRBJ2-1; CDR3 protein: CASSPRAAGEVSYNEQFF; CDR3 DNA: TGTGCCAGCAGTCCTAGGGCAGCGGGAGAAGTCTCCTACAATGAGCAGTTCTTC
D gene: NA; V gene: TRBV7-8; clone size: NA; J gene: TRBJ1-1; CDR3 protein: CAGSLSDWDTQAFF; CDR3 DNA: TGTGCCGGCAGCTTATCCGACTGGGACACTCAAGCTTTCTTT
D gene: TRBD1; V gene: TRBV30; clone size: many; J gene: TRBJ2-1; CDR3 protein: CAWHLQGANEQFF; CDR3 DNA: TGTGCCTGGCACCTACAGGGGGCCAATGAGCAGTTCTTC
D gene: NA; V gene: TRBV5-4; clone size: once; J gene: TRBJ2-1; CDR3 protein: CASSAGYSSYKEQFF; CDR3 DNA: TGCGCCAGCAGCGCCGGTTACAGCTCCTACAAAGAGCAGTTCTTC
D gene: NA; V gene: TRBV11-2; clone size: NA; J gene: TRBJ2-1; CDR3 protein: CASSNRSFNEQFF; CDR3 DNA: TGTGCCAGCAGCAACAGGAGTTTCAATGAGCAGTTCTTC
D gene: NA; V gene: TRBV28; clone size: NA; J gene: TRBJ2-7; CDR3 protein: CAISLMFGEQYF; CDR3 DNA: TGTGCCATCAGCCTAATGTTCGGTGAGCAATACTTC
D gene: TRBD1; V gene: TRBV5-4; clone size: NA; J gene: TRBJ2-2; CDR3 protein: CASSLGGQGTGDLFF; CDR3 DNA: TGTGCCAGTAGCTTGGGCGGACAGGGCACCGGGGATCTGTTTTTT
D gene: NA; V gene: TRBV6-5; clone size: NA; J gene: TRBJ1-1; CDR3 protein: CASVYQRRGTEAFF; CDR3 DNA: TGTGCCAGCGTTTACCAGAGAAGAGGGACTGAAGCTTTCTTT
D gene: NA; V gene: TRBV11-2; clone size: NA; J gene: TRBJ2-7; CDR3 protein: CASSLTDEAYVQYF; CDR3 DNA: TGTGCCAGCAGCTTAACCGACGAAGCCTACGTGCAGTATTTC
D gene: NA; V gene: TRBV13; clone size: few; J gene: TRBJ2-2; CDR3 protein: CASSFVSVNTGELFF; CDR3 DNA: TGTGCCAGCAGCTTCGTCAGTGTGAACACCGGGGAGCTGTTTTTC
D gene: NA; V gene: TRBV5-4; clone size: NA; J gene: TRBJ1-1; CDR3 protein: CASSSPDCTEAFF; CDR3 DNA: TGTGCCAGCAGCTCCCCAGACTGTACTGAAGCTTTCTTC
D gene: NA; V gene: TRBV18; clone size: few; J gene: TRBJ1-1; CDR3 protein: CASSPPPGFITEAFF; CDR3 DNA: TGTGCCAGCTCACCACCACCAGGGTTCATAACTGAAGCTTTCTTT
D gene: TRBD1; V gene: TRBV4-1; clone size: once; J gene: TRBJ2-6; CDR3 protein: CVSSQDRLGATGANVLIF; CDR3 DNA: TGCGTCAGCAGCCAAGACCGTCTGGGGGCGACAGGGGCCAACGTCCTGATTTTC
D gene: NA; V gene: TRBV29-1; clone size: once; J gene: TRBJ2-1; CDR3 protein: CSVGPPSSSHNGQFF; CDR3 DNA: TGCAGCGTGGGGCCTCCTTCCAGCTCCCACAATGGGCAGTTCTTT
D gene: TRBD2; V gene: TRBV6-6; clone size: NA; J gene: TRBJ2-1; CDR3 protein: CASSEGLAGEPIYNEHFF; CDR3 DNA: TGCGCCAGCAGCGAGGGACTAGCGGGAGAGCCGATTTACAATGAGCACTTCTTC
D gene: NA; V gene: TRBV10-3; clone size: many; J gene: TRBJ1-6; CDR3 protein: CAISDKGENSPLHF; CDR3 DNA: TGTGCCATCAGTGATAAGGGGGAGAATTCACCCCTCCACTTT
D gene: TRBD1; V gene: TRBV4-2; clone size: NA; J gene: TRBJ1-1; CDR3 protein: CASSTQRDRGVFNTEAFF; CDR3 DNA: TGTGCCAGCAGCACTCAACGGGACAGGGGAGTTTTCAACACTGAAGCTTTCTTT
D gene: TRBD2; V gene: TRBV28; clone size: NA; J gene: TRBJ2-1; CDR3 protein: CTSSPTSGSYNEQFF; CDR3 DNA: TGTACAAGCAGTCCGACTAGCGGGTCCTACAATGAGCAGTTCTTC